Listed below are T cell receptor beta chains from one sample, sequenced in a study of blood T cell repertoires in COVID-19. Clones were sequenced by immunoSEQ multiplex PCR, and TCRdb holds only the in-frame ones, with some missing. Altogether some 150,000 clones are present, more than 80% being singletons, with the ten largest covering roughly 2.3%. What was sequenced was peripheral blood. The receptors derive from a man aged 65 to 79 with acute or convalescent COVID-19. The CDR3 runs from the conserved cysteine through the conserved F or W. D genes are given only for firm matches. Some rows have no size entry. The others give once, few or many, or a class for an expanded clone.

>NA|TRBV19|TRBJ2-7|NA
CASSSPGSGRGYEQYF
TGTGCCAGTAGCTCCCCTGGGAGCGGAAGGGGGTACGAGCAGTACTTC
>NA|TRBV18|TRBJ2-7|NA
CASSSTGTYEQYF
TGTGCCAGCTCATCTACAGGGACCTACGAGCAGTACTTC
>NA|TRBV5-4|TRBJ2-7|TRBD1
CASSLASGGSYEQYF
TGTGCCAGCAGCTTGGCGTCAGGGGGCTCCTACGAGCAGTACTTC
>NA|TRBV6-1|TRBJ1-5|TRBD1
CASSEENRGSDVAQPQHF
TGTGCCAGCAGTGAAGAAAACAGGGGAAGCGATGTGGCTCAGCCCCAGCATTTT
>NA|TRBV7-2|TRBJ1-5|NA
CASSLTAEKLGTLVQPQHF
TGTGCCAGCAGCTTAACGGCGGAGAAATTAGGGACATTAGTCCAGCCCCAGCATTTT
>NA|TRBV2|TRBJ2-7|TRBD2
CASSGTSGSSEQYF
TGTGCCAGCAGTGGGACTAGCGGGAGTAGCGAGCAGTACTTC
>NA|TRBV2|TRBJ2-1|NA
CASSVRSTGLGDNEQFF
TGTGCCAGCAGTGTCCGTTCAACAGGGCTTGGAGACAATGAGCAGTTCTTC
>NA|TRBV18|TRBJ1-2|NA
CASSRVREDGYTF
TGTGCCAGCTCAAGGGTCAGGGAAGATGGCTACACCTTC
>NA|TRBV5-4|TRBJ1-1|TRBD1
CASRTRTGAIAEAFF
TGTGCCAGCAGAACAAGGACAGGGGCTATCGCTGAAGCTTTCTTT
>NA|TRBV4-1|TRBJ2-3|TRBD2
CASSQRQTSGNTDTQYF
TGCGCCAGCAGCCAGCGCCAGACTAGCGGAAACACAGATACGCAGTATTTT
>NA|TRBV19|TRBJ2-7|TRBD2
CASSIAAGLQNEQYF
TGTGCCAGTAGTATAGCGGCGGGACTACAAAACGAGCAGTACTTC
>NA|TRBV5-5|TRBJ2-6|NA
CASSLYFFPGMKGANVLTF
TGTGCCAGCAGCTTGTACTTCTTCCCGGGGATGAAGGGGGCCAACGTCCTGACTTTC
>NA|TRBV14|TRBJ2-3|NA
CASSQFTASTDTQYF
TGTGCCAGCAGCCAGTTCACCGCGAGCACAGATACGCAGTATTTT
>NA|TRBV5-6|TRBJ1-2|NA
CASSSGTPGYTF
TGTGCCAGCAGCAGCGGGACCCCTGGCTACACCTTC
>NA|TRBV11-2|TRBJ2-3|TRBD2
CASSFSGRRLGSTDTQYF
TGTGCCAGCAGCTTTAGCGGGAGGCGATTAGGTAGCACAGATACGCAGTATTTT
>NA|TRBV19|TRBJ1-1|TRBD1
CASTTVKTGGLTKEAFF
TGTGCCAGTACCACCGTTAAAACAGGGGGACTAACGAAGGAAGCTTTCTTT
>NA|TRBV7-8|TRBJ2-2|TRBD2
CASSSGGAHGELFF
TGTGCCAGCAGCTCCGGGGGGGCCCACGGGGAGCTGTTTTTT
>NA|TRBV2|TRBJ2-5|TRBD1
CASRKGTGGETQYF
TGTGCCAGCAGAAAGGGGACAGGAGGAGAGACCCAGTACTTC
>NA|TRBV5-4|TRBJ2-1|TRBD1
CASSLRQGAMRLDEQFF
TGTGCCAGCAGCTTGCGCCAGGGGGCGATGAGGCTGGATGAGCAGTTCTTC
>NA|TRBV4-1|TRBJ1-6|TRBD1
CASSQDREPPLHF
TGCGCCAGCAGCCAGGACAGGGAACCACCCCTCCACTTT
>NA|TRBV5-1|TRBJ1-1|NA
CASSWGPGNTEAFF
TGCGCCAGCAGCTGGGGGCCAGGGAACACTGAAGCTTTCTTT
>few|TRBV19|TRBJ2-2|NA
CASEPSYTGELFF
TGTGCCAGTGAGCCATCGTACACCGGGGAGCTGTTTTTT
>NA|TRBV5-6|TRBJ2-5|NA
CASSLEGAQETQYF
TGTGCCAGCAGCTTGGAAGGGGCGCAAGAGACCCAGTACTTC
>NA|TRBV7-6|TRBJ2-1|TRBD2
CASSGPGLAGVEQFF
TGTGCCAGCAGCGGACCGGGACTAGCGGGAGTTGAGCAGTTCTTC
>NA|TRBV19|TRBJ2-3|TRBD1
CASSPTGGDTQYF
TGTGCCAGTAGCCCGACAGGGGGAGATACGCAGTATTTT
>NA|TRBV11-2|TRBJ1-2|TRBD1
CASSQRGPDYGYTF
TGTGCCAGCAGCCAAAGGGGGCCAGACTATGGCTACACCTTC
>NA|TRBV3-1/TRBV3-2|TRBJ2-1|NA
CASSLLFRDITYNEQFF
TGTGCCAGCAGCCTCCTCTTCCGGGACATAACCTACAATGAGCAGTTCTTC
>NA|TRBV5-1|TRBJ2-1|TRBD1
CASSSGQGSYNEQFF
TGCGCCAGCAGCTCTGGACAGGGTTCCTACAATGAGCAGTTCTTC
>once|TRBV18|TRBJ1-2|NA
CASSPRGDSYYGYTF
TGTGCCAGCTCACCACGGGGCGACAGCTACTATGGCTACACCTTC
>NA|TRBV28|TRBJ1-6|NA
CASSFSRGNSPLHF
TGTGCCAGCAGTTTTTCCAGGGGAAATTCACCCCTCCACTTT
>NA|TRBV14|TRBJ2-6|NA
CASSQKPSGANVLTF
TGTGCCAGCAGCCAAAAGCCCTCTGGGGCCAACGTCCTGACTTTC
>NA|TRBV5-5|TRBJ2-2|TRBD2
CASSLAGTSGPTNTGELFF
TGTGCCAGCAGCTTGGCGGGAACTAGCGGACCAACGAACACCGGGGAGCTGTTTTTT
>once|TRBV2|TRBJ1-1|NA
CASSLVPGQGNTEAFF
TGTGCCAGCAGTCTGGTCCCCGGGCAGGGGAACACTGAAGCTTTCTTT
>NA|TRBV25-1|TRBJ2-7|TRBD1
CASRETGSNEQYF
TGTGCCAGCAGAGAGACAGGGTCCAACGAGCAGTACTTC
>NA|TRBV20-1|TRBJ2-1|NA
CSASDGETYNEQFF
TGCAGTGCTAGTGACGGGGAGACCTACAATGAGCAGTTCTTC
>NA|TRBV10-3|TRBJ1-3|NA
CAISDRGRGNTIYF
TGTGCCATCAGTGACAGGGGACGCGGAAACACCATATATTTT
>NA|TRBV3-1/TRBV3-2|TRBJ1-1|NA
CASSPLGAGTEAFF
TGTGCCAGCAGCCCATTAGGGGCTGGGACTGAAGCTTTCTTT
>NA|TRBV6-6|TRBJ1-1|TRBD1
CASSLTGSATEAFF
TGTGCCAGCAGTTTGACAGGGTCGGCCACTGAAGCTTTCTTT
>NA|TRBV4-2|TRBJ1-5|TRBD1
CASSQGQGFLQPQHF
TGTGCCAGCAGCCAAGGACAGGGTTTCCTTCAGCCCCAGCATTTT
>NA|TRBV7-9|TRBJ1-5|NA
CASSKSRGGNQPQHF
TGTGCCAGCAGCAAGAGCAGGGGTGGCAATCAGCCCCAGCATTTT
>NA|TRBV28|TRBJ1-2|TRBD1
CASSSPGTGNGYTF
TGTGCCAGCAGCAGTCCCGGGACAGGGAATGGCTACACCTTC
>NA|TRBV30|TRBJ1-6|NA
CAWSSLSPLHF
TGTGCCTGGAGTTCCCTTTCACCCCTCCACTTT
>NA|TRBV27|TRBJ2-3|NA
CASSSQGGPDTQYF
TGTGCCAGCAGTTCACAAGGGGGACCGGATACGCAGTATTTT
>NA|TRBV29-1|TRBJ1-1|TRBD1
CSARTGANTEAFF
TGCAGCGCAAGGACAGGGGCGAACACTGAAGCTTTCTTT
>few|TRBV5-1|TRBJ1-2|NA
CASSSWGVGYTF
TGCGCCAGCAGCTCGTGGGGGGTTGGCTACACCTTC
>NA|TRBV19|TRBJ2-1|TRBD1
CASSRTRTGGFNEQFF
TGTGCCAGTTCCCGGACGCGGACAGGGGGCTTTAATGAGCAGTTCTTC
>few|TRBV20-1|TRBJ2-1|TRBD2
CSASRVAGSYNEQFF
TGCAGTGCTAGTCGGGTAGCGGGCTCCTACAATGAGCAGTTCTTC
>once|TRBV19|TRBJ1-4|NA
CASGDTGLTNEKLFF
TGTGCCAGTGGAGACACAGGGCTAACTAATGAAAAACTGTTTTTT
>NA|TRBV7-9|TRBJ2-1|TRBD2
CASSPSASGGGGQFF
TGTGCCAGCAGTCCCTCCGCTAGCGGGGGAGGGGGGCAGTTCTTC
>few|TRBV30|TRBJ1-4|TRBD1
CAWKGQGGYEKLFF
TGTGCCTGGAAGGGACAGGGCGGTTATGAAAAACTGTTTTTT
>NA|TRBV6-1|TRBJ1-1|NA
CASSEIRGTEAFF
TGTGCCAGCAGTGAAATTAGGGGAACTGAAGCTTTCTTT
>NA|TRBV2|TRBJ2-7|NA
CASTRHPTDEQYF
TGTGCCAGCACGCGACACCCCACGGACGAGCAGTACTTC
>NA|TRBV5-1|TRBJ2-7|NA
CASSTDGDGEQYF
TGCGCCAGCAGCACGGACGGGGATGGCGAGCAGTACTTC
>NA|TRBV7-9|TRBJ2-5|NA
CASSLGVETQYF
TGTGCCAGCAGCTTAGGAGTAGAGACCCAGTACTTC
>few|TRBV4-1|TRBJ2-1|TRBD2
CASREWTGGPNSYNEQFF
TGCGCCAGCAGGGAGTGGACGGGAGGGCCGAATTCCTACAATGAGCAGTTCTTC
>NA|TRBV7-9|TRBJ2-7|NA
CASSFSIERPTYEQYF
TGTGCCAGCAGCTTCAGCATTGAGCGCCCTACCTACGAGCAGTACTTC
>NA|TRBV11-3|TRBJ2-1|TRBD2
CASSPRGGASEQFF
TGTGCCAGCAGCCCGCGGGGGGGAGCAAGTGAGCAGTTCTTC